This TCR beta chain was obtained from a study of cytomegalovirus exposure and HLA in healthy donors. A note on this clone: Its specificity is unknown.

Sequencing used immunoSEQ multiplex PCR; TCRdb keeps in-frame clones, though not all of them. The sample consists of over 150,000 clones, approximately 86% of them appearing once. Germline CDR1 and CDR2: MNHEY and SVGAGI. The V segment lost 6 bases and the J segment 0 bases; nucleotides outside the gene matches: 5. The CDR3 has 15 amino acids. General study results and limits: Most observed TCR sequences were rare, whereas some public TCRs were detected in many donors. The investigators catalogued 150 to 200 TCR beta chains as cytomegalovirus-associated. Clusters of TCRs from the first cohort tended to co-occur in the 110 or so validation repertoires (as a later analysis found).

The chain uses TRBV6-5 and TRBJ2-7; 10 nucleotides line up with TRBD1. The sequencing input was PBMCs. The TCR originated in a young man in good health and CMV-seropositive. The CDR3 nucleotides read TGTGCCAGCAGGGGACAGGGGACCCTCTCCTACGAGCAGTACTTC. This translates into CASRGQGTLSYEQYF.